This T cell receptor beta chain was sequenced in a study of T-cell memory formation after mild COVID-19. Study-wide background: In these data, TCR clusters were largely donor specific.

Constant-segment primers and 5'RACE yielded cDNA libraries for TCR alpha and TCR beta, each carrying sample barcodes and UMIs. TCRdb re-called the 5' RACE reads with MiXCR, one entry per CDR3 protein. Of more than 400,000 distinct CDR3 sequences listed, 15% to 20% were seen once; the top ten hold 9% to 15%. For this clonotype: Its target is not known.

The study, taken as a whole, reports: Largely, contracting CD4+ clones fell within CM and EM, and contracting CD8+ clones within EMRA.

The TCR was taken from an adult woman who had mild COVID-19 (a few samples of this study predate the infection). Cell type and time point are not known. Specimen: PBMCs or a T cell subset sorted from them (not recorded which).

The CDR3 spells CASSRETGFMNTEAFF. In DNA, the CDR3 is TGTGCCAGCTCACGAGAGACAGGGTTCATGAACACTGAAGCTTTCTTT. The chain employs TRBV18 and TRBJ1-1; TRBD1 matches at 7 bases. The J segment lost 0 bases and the V segment lost 4 bases, leaving 8 bases of the junction unmatched. The germline gives CDR1 KGHSH, CDR2 LQKENI. CDR3 size: 16 residues.